Listed here are 6 T cell receptor beta chains from one sample, sequenced in a study of T cell repertoires in cytomegalovirus infection. TCRdb ran MiXCR on the reads and lists one entry per CDR3 protein. The table includes roughly 320,000 distinct CDR3 sequences, 9.6% detected once. The sequencing input was PBMCs. These receptors all stem from a human donor in good health (CMV status not recorded). Some clones in this sample may be carry-over from other donors' samples.

This clonotype was observed a handful of times. The V and J genes are TRBV7-9 and TRBJ1-4, with D possibly TRBD1 on 5 matching bases. This CDR3 region has 15 residues. The V gene lost 1 base and the J gene lost 7 bases, with 13 bases spanning the gap. The germline CDR1 and CDR2 sequences are SEHNR and FQNEAQ (reference sequence). CDR3: CASSLGQILGEKLFF. CDR3 nucleotides: TGTGCCAGCAGCTTAGGACAGATCCTTGGTGAAAAACTGTTTTTT.

The table lists this clonotype with many counts. This rearrangement joins TRBV5-5 to TRBJ2-7; TRBD2 might be the D (6 bases). The CDR3 contains 14 residues. V gave up 0 bases and J gave up 2 bases, with 9 bases separating them. Germline V gene data show CDR1 as SGHKS and CDR2 as YYEKEE (reference sequence). CDR3: CASSLAGVTYEQYF. Written as DNA, the CDR3 is TGTGCCAGCAGCTTGGCGGGGGTAACCTACGAGCAGTACTTC. The variable domain in full, completed from reference TRBV5-5 and TRBJ2-7, reads DAGVTQSPTHLIKTRGQQVTLRCSPISGHKSVSWYQQVLGQGPQFIFQYYEKEERGRGNFPDRFSARQFPNYSSELNVNALLLGDSALYLCASSLAGVTYEQYFGPGTRLTVT.

This rearrangement joins TRBV6-5 to TRBJ2-2, with D perhaps assigned TRBD1 or TRBD2 (5 bases each). With 5 bases removed from V and 0 bases from J, the gap between germline ends came to 13 bases. This CDR3 is 16 amino acids long. CDR1 and CDR2 (germline): MNHEY, SVGAGI. CDR3 DNA sequence: TGTGCCAGCAGTAGGGACGGTCTCGCGAACACCGGGGAGCTGTTTTTT. Protein sequence: CASSRDGLANTGELFF.

This clonotype was counted only a few times. The rearrangement links TRBV5-1 to TRBJ1-1, with D possibly being TRBD1 (5 bases). This CDR3 region has 14 residues. Germline V lookup: CDR1 SGHRS, CDR2 YFSETQ. The germline V and J ends were trimmed by 2 bases and 0 bases, with 8 bases remaining between them. The CDR3 loop reads CASSFGAMNTEAFF. In nucleotides, the CDR3 is TGCGCCAGCAGCTTTGGGGCGATGAACACTGAAGCTTTCTTT.

At least ten counts were recorded for this clonotype. The V call is TRBV7-9, the J call TRBJ1-6; D gene uncertain. The CDR3 has 13 amino acids. Germline lookup yields CDR1 SEHNR and CDR2 FQNEAQ (reference sequence). Trimming stripped 7 bases from V and 7 bases from J, with 11 bases between. This chain's CDR3 is CASIRTGNSPLHF. As DNA, the CDR3 is TGTGCCAGCATCCGAACGGGGAATTCACCCCTCCACTTT.

The table lists this clonotype with many counts. The rearrangement uses TRBV20-1 and TRBJ2-3; unclear D gene. Per the germline V gene, CDR1 is DFQATT and CDR2 is SNEGSKA (reference sequence). The CDR3 contains 13 residues. The V end lost 1 base, the J end lost 3 bases, and 8 bases lay between the germline ends. Here the CDR3 DNA reads TGCAGTGCTAGAGGGGAAGCAACAGATACGCAGTATTTT. It encodes CSARGEATDTQYF.